This T cell receptor (beta chain) appears in the sequencing data of a study of shared clonotypes between healthy human individuals. Clones were read by immunoSEQ multiplex PCR, and TCRdb kept only the in-frame ones, dropping some. Of about 2.1 million clones in the sample, 90% to 95% were seen once. Of note for this clone: Antigen specificity is unknown.

CD45RO-negative CD8 cells positively selected for CCR7 made up the naive population, which excluded terminally differentiated effector memory CD45RA+ cells. V was pared by 4 bases and J by 3 bases, with 6 bases between. In germline, CDR1 is MNHNS, CDR2 SASEGT. The CDR3 spans 12 residues. Study-wide results and limits: The study found roughly 5% of naive CD4 clonotypes shared across a few donors.

The origin of this receptor is a man between 18 and 29 years old in good health. Some clones in this sample may be carry-over from other donors' samples. V is TRBV6-1 and J is TRBJ1-1; D uncertain. The sample was naive CD8+ T cells from PBMCs. The CDR3 sequence is CASSGGHTEAFF. The CDR3 DNA sequence: TGTGCCAGCAGTGGAGGGCACACTGAAGCTTTCTTT.